Listed here are 14 T cell receptor beta chains from one sample, sequenced in a study of PD-L1 blockade in urothelial cancer (dated by TCRdb to about 2017). Libraries came from the immunoSEQ multiplex PCR assay. TCRdb's version of the immuneACCESS table is confined to in-frame rearrangements and falls short of the full clone set. An unresolved V gene accounts for under half of the shortfall where checked; the remainder is of unknown origin. Here the sample has roughly 36,000 clones; 75% to 90% occur a single time. The ten largest clones capture around 1.8% of the sample. The sample here was PBMCs, taken around atezolizumab (anti-PD-L1) treatment. These receptor sequences come from a man aged 55 to 70 with urothelial cancer.

The rearrangement joins TRBV6-1 to TRBJ1-1; D is undetermined. V lost 7 bases and J 6 bases, leaving 12 bases between the germline ends. The CDR3 is made up of 12 amino acids. Germline CDR1 MNHNS, CDR2 SASEGT. CDR3 loop: CASTSRIAEAFF. In DNA, the CDR3 is TGTGCCAGCACTAGTCGAATAGCTGAAGCTTTCTTT.

This sequence joins TRBV4-3 and TRBJ1-6; no clear D gene. Germline CDR1 LGHNA, CDR2 YSLEER. V shed 1 base and J shed 0 bases, with 10 bases lying between them. The CDR3 covers 17 residues. The CDR3: CASSQAPGGSYNSPLHF. In DNA form, the CDR3 reads TGCGCCAGCAGCCAAGCACCCGGTGGCTCCTATAATTCACCCCTCCACTTT.

The chain joins TRBV5-6 to TRBJ2-5; D unclear. Germline lookup yields CDR1 SGHDT and CDR2 YYEEEE. This CDR3 region has 14 residues. Trimming removed 3 bases at V and 5 bases at J, with 14 bases between. The CDR3 is CASSSAPVAETQYF. DNA for the CDR3: TGTGCCAGCAGCTCTGCGCCGGTTGCGGAGACCCAGTACTTC.

This chain joins TRBV4-1 and TRBJ2-7; weak D call: TRBD2 (6 bases). V lost 4 bases to trimming and J lost 3 bases, with 16 bases between them. Germline V CDR1 and CDR2: MGHRA, YSYEKL. CDR3 length equals 15 residues. The CDR3 spells CASSPSGTRDYEQYF. CDR3 nucleotides: TGCGCCAGCAGCCCGTCAGGGACGCGGGACTACGAGCAGTACTTC.

The chain carries TRBV11-2 and TRBJ2-7, with TRBD1 identical over 9 bases. Germline trimming cut 0 bases from V and 6 bases from J; bases unmatched to any gene: 9. Germline loops: CDR1 SGHAT, CDR2 FQNNGV. The CDR3 covers 16 residues. The CDR3 loop reads CASSLDSGTGQGEQYF. Written as DNA, the CDR3 is TGTGCCAGCAGCTTAGATAGTGGGACAGGGCAGGGCGAGCAGTACTTC.

The chain couples TRBV6-4 to TRBJ1-3; D uncertain. The V gene lost 7 bases and the J gene lost 6 bases, with 16 bases spanning the gap. The CDR3 is 14 residues long. CDR1 MRHNA and CDR2 SNTAGT come from the germline V gene. The DNA of the CDR3 is TGTGCCAGCATGAAAAGGCGGGAGGAAAACACCATATATTTT. Translation gives CASMKRREENTIYF.

J is TRBJ2-5 and V is TRBV30; D possibly corresponds to TRBD1 (6 bases). The CDR3 contains 14 residues. Germline assignment: CDR1 GTSNPN and CDR2 SVGIG (reference sequence). Deletions cut 0 bases from V and 3 bases from J, with 11 bases between. The CDR3: CAWSVGAGEETQYF. In DNA form, the CDR3 reads TGTGCCTGGAGTGTGGGGGCAGGAGAAGAGACCCAGTACTTC.

In its sample, this clone is medium-sized (0.01 to 0.1%). The J gene is TRBJ2-3, the V gene TRBV28, with 7 bases aligning to TRBD2. The V gene's germline CDR1 is MDHEN and CDR2 SYDVKM. The CDR3 is 13 amino acids. The ends lost 6 bases at V and 4 bases at J; junction bases unmatched: 4. The CDR3 DNA reads as TGTGCCAGCAGCCGACTAGCCTCAGATACGCAGTATTTT. Translation gives CASSRLASDTQYF. The full variable domain, rest sourced from reference TRBV28 and TRBJ2-3, is DVKVTQSSRYLVKRTGEKVFLECVQDMDHENMFWYRQDPGLGLRLIYFSYDVKMKEKGDIPEGYSVSREKKERFSLILESASTNQTSMYLCASSRLASDTQYFGPGTRLTVL.

In this sample, this clone turned up a few times. The chain joins TRBV7-2 to TRBJ2-5, with TRBD1 as a possible D gene (5 bases). Trimming shortened V by 5 bases and J by 9 bases, and 13 bases separated the two germline ends. The CDR3 has 12 residues. Germline V lookup: CDR1 SGHTA, CDR2 FQGNSA. The CDR3 region has the DNA TGTGCCAGCAGCCCAACTGGGGCCGCCCAGTACTTC. Translated: CASSPTGAAQYF.

This chain uses TRBV19 with TRBJ2-3, with D perhaps matching TRBD2 (6 bases). This CDR3 is 14 amino acids long. V was pared by 8 bases and J by 2 bases, with 14 bases between. CDR1 is LNHDA, CDR2 SQIVND, per germline (reference sequence). For the CDR3, the DNA is TGTGCCAGTGCCCGCGGAGGGAACACAGATACGCAGTATTTT. This codes for CASARGGNTDTQYF.

The chain uses TRBV5-1 and TRBJ1-1; 7 nucleotides line up with TRBD1. Trimming cost V 3 bases and J 0 bases; bases outside gene matches: 5. The germline gives CDR1 SGHRS, CDR2 YFSETQ. This CDR3 is built from 15 residues. CDR3 nucleotides: TGCGCCAGCAGCTCATACAGGGGCATGAACACTGAAGCTTTCTTT. Amino acid sequence: CASSSYRGMNTEAFF. The full variable domain, completed using reference TRBV5-1 and TRBJ1-1, is KAGVTQTPRYLIKTRGQQVTLSCSPISGHRSVSWYQQTPGQGLQFLFEYFSETQRNKGNFPGRFSGRQFSNSRSEMNVSTLELGDSALYLCASSSYRGMNTEAFFGQGTRLTVV.

In nucleotides, the CDR3 is TGTGCCAGCACCCGCGTCGGTTCAGGAGATACGCAGTATTTT. Translated: CASTRVGSGDTQYF. The chain is built from TRBV11-3 and TRBJ2-3; no clear D gene. V gave up 7 bases and J gave up 5 bases, with 16 bases separating them. The CDR3 runs to 14 residues. Germline CDR1 is SGHNT and CDR2 is YENEEA.

CDR3 DNA: TGCGCCAGCGGAAGCGGTAGCACAGATACGCAGTATTTT. This codes for CASGSGSTDTQYF. This chain connects TRBV5-1 to TRBJ2-3, with D perhaps matching TRBD2 (5 bases). The V end was cut by 7 bases, the J end by 0 bases, with 9 bases between. Germline V gives CDR1 SGHRS, CDR2 YFSETQ. CDR3 size: 13 residues.

The rearrangement links TRBV11-2 to TRBJ2-3; D may be TRBD1 (6 bases). The CDR3 totals 14 residues. From germline, CDR1 is SGHAT and CDR2 FQNNGV. V was clipped by 0 bases and J by 3 bases, with 7 bases between them. The CDR3 nucleotides are TGTGCCAGCAGCTTAGATCAGGGGACAGATACGCAGTATTTT. Encoded protein: CASSLDQGTDTQYF.